This is a list of T cell receptor beta chains from one sample in a study of blood T cells in healthy people across ages. TCRdb fed the 5' RACE reads into MiXCR, producing one record per CDR3 protein. The sample has around 1,700,000 distinct CDR3 sequences; over 25% are singletons. What was sequenced was blood. Receptor source: a woman aged 25 to 39 in good health. Both conserved end residues are trimmed from each CDR3. Each record gives: clone size, J gene, V gene, CDR3 protein. Size is omitted from some rows. Given values are once, few, many or a class for expanded clones.

abundance: few; j_gene: TRBJ2-1; v_gene: TRBV20-1; CDR3aa: SAGWVNEQF
abundance: .; j_gene: .; v_gene: TRBV21-1; CDR3aa: ASSREDREVYNEQY
abundance: .; j_gene: TRBJ2-5; v_gene: TRBV27; CDR3aa: ASKGVGIGGRTGETQY
abundance: few; j_gene: TRBJ1-2; v_gene: TRBV12-3/TRBV12-4; CDR3aa: ASAQGVNYGYT
abundance: many; j_gene: TRBJ1-2; v_gene: TRBV10-3; CDR3aa: AHRTDRASGYT
abundance: many; j_gene: TRBJ2-7; v_gene: TRBV5-1; CDR3aa: ASSLVGEGAYEQY
abundance: .; j_gene: TRBJ2-1; v_gene: TRBV27; CDR3aa: ASTGASGTNNEQF
abundance: few; j_gene: TRBJ2-5; v_gene: TRBV20-1; CDR3aa: SAREGLAGSLATQY
abundance: .; j_gene: TRBJ2-3; v_gene: TRBV12-5; CDR3aa: ASGLVTGTGADTQY
abundance: .; j_gene: TRBJ1-1; v_gene: TRBV5-1; CDR3aa: ASSLERGLRAF
abundance: .; j_gene: TRBJ2-4; v_gene: TRBV7-2; CDR3aa: ASSLGQAIEQQY
abundance: once; j_gene: TRBJ1-1; v_gene: TRBV29-1; CDR3aa: SVEEKDTKAF
abundance: once; j_gene: TRBJ2-5; v_gene: TRBV9; CDR3aa: ASSVVGQGWDEQY
abundance: many; j_gene: TRBJ2-4; v_gene: TRBV4-3; CDR3aa: ASSQGRENIQY
abundance: .; j_gene: TRBJ1-1; v_gene: TRBV9; CDR3aa: ASSEWTGQNTEAF
abundance: .; j_gene: TRBJ1-6; v_gene: TRBV9; CDR3aa: ASSVESGSPLH
abundance: .; j_gene: TRBJ1-2; v_gene: TRBV6-5; CDR3aa: ASSREGWDSRDGYT
abundance: few; j_gene: TRBJ2-5; v_gene: TRBV4-2; CDR3aa: ASSQEGTGYYEQY
abundance: many; j_gene: TRBJ1-2; v_gene: TRBV29-1; CDR3aa: SVGDENYGYT
abundance: .; j_gene: TRBJ2-5; v_gene: TRBV3-1; CDR3aa: ASSQRKSGETQY
abundance: few; j_gene: TRBJ2-7; v_gene: TRBV5-6; CDR3aa: ASRVREGPYEQY
abundance: many; j_gene: TRBJ2-5; v_gene: TRBV21-1; CDR3aa: ASSLPLEAETQY